Shown below are 26 T cell receptor beta chains from a single sample sequenced in a study of shared clonotypes between healthy human individuals. Produced via immunoSEQ multiplex PCR; TCRdb's table is partial and in-frame only. The sample consists of around 2.5 million clones, under 95% of them appearing once. Sequencing was done on a sample of naive CD4+ T cells from PBMCs. The subset: CD45RA+ positively selected. The source is a man aged 18 to 29 in good health. Some clones in this sample may be carry-over from other donors' samples.

The gene calls are TRBV5-1 and TRBJ1-2; TRBD1 might be the D (5 bases). The germline V and J ends were trimmed by 3 bases and 4 bases, with 13 bases remaining between them. CDR1 is SGHRS, CDR2 YFSETQ, per germline. This CDR3 comprises 14 residues. The CDR3 here is CASSSAGVGYGYTF. The CDR3 DNA follows: TGCGCCAGCAGCTCGGCGGGGGTGGGCTATGGCTACACCTTC.

The J gene is TRBJ1-2, the V gene TRBV7-2; no definite D call. The V end lost 1 base, the J end lost 6 bases, and 9 bases lay between the germline ends. CDR1 is SGHTA and CDR2 is FQGNSA in the germline V gene. The CDR3 extends over 13 amino acids. The CDR3 nucleotides read TGTGCCAGCAGCTTAGTCCGAAGAGATGGCTACACCTTC. Translating gives CASSLVRRDGYTF.

The genes are TRBV6-6 and TRBJ2-1; the D gene is possibly TRBD2 (6 bases). The CDR3 sequence is 13 residues long. Germline V CDR1 and CDR2: MNHNY, SVGAGI (reference sequence). V dropped 0 bases and J dropped 9 bases, with 9 bases sitting between them. CDR3 sequence reads: CASSYSMGGEQFF. The CDR3 DNA is TGTGCCAGCAGTTACTCGATGGGAGGTGAGCAGTTCTTC.

Comments on this clone: In this CDR3 the conserved last residue, phenylalanine or tryptophan, is missing, so a read error is likely. V and J are TRBV4-1 and TRBJ1-2; D is possibly TRBD1 (6 bases). Per the germline V gene, CDR1 is MGHRA and CDR2 is YSYEKL. Trimming pared 3 bases from V and 5 bases from J, leaving 22 bases between. The CDR3 contains 17 residues. In DNA form, the CDR3 reads TGCGCCAGCAGCCACGACCGGGACACCGGTTTTAGGTATGGCTACACCCTC. This translates into CASSHDRDTGFRYGYTL.

This chain's CDR3 is CASRTTGAIQYF. Here the CDR3 DNA reads TGTGCCAGCAGAACGACAGGCGCGATCCAGTACTTC. The rearrangement uses TRBV6-5 and TRBJ2-4; the D gene is possibly TRBD1 (6 bases). V lost 6 bases to trimming and J lost 13 bases, with 16 bases between them. CDR3 length: 12 amino acids. Germline lookup yields CDR1 MNHEY and CDR2 SVGAGI.

V is TRBV30 and J is TRBJ2-7, with 9 bases identical to TRBD2. The CDR3 has 14 amino acids. J gave up 6 bases and V 0 bases, and 6 bases lay outside the gene matches. The germline gives CDR1 GTSNPN, CDR2 SVGIG (reference sequence). CDR3 coding DNA: TGTGCCTGGAGTGTTCTAGCGGGAATCGGCGAGCAGTACTTC. Protein sequence: CAWSVLAGIGEQYF.

This chain links TRBV5-4 with TRBJ2-3, with 11 bases that match TRBD2. Losses at the gene ends were 5 bases for V and 1 base for J; bases not matched to a gene: 9. CDR3 length equals 17 residues. Germline CDR1 and CDR2: SGHNT and YYREEE (reference sequence). CDR3 in DNA: TGTGCCAGCAGTTCACGACTAGCGGGGCCTGGCACAGATACGCAGTATTTT. Protein: CASSSRLAGPGTDTQYF.

Concerning this clone: Mismatch with germline at one junction end may stem from a read error. DNA for the CDR3: TGTGCCAGCAGTCCCGGGACAGGGAAAATTTCCAACCTATTC. This sequence encodes CASSPGTGKISNLF. V gene TRBV5-5 combines with J gene TRBJ2-7, with TRBD1 matching over 9 bases. The CDR3 extends over 14 amino acids. From germline, CDR1 is SGHKS and CDR2 YYEKEE (reference sequence).

Only a few counts were recorded for this clone. The chain combines TRBV29-1 with TRBJ1-1, with D unclear. Germline loops: CDR1 SQVTM, CDR2 ANQGSEA. This CDR3 comprises 14 residues. Trimming took 7 bases from V and 0 from J, leaving 15 bases between them. The CDR3: CSARRMAMNTEAFF. Here the CDR3 DNA reads TGCAGCGCCAGACGTATGGCCATGAACACTGAAGCTTTCTTT.

The J gene is TRBJ2-7, the V gene TRBV21-1; TRBD2 was called by the table and not checked on the DNA. TRBV21-1 is given as a pseudogene. This CDR3 is built from 18 residues. CDR3 sequence: CASSPRPTAGRLIYEQYF. The CDR3 DNA sequence: TGTGCCAGCAGCCCACGCCCCACAGCGGGTAGACTGATCTACGAGCAGTACTTC.

The chain carries TRBV4-3 and TRBJ1-1, with D uncertain. The germline V gene encodes CDR1 LGHNA and CDR2 YSLEER. This CDR3 has 17 amino acids. V was shortened by 0 bases and J by 0 bases, with 14 bases between the two germline ends. The CDR3 coding sequence is TGCGCCAGCAGCCAAGATATCCGGGTTGGGGTGAACACTGAAGCTTTCTTT. Its protein product is CASSQDIRVGVNTEAFF.

Concerning this clone: The sample has other DNA sequences that encode this CDR3 too. The chain employs TRBV27 and TRBJ2-2, with TRBD1 matching over 10 bases. J gave up 5 bases and V 2 bases, and 5 bases lay outside the gene matches. The CDR3 spans 16 residues. Germline-derived CDR1 and CDR2 are MNHEY and SMNVEV (reference sequence). The CDR3 DNA reads TGTGCCAGCAGTTTACGGGACAGGGGAGGAACCGGGGAGCTGTTTTTT. This codes for CASSLRDRGGTGELFF.

This chain joins TRBV5-8 and TRBJ1-4; a weak D match, TRBD1 (5 bases). The germline gives CDR1 SGHTS, CDR2 YDEGEE. V was cut by 4 bases and J by 5 bases, with 15 bases left in between. This CDR3 comprises 15 residues. CDR3 DNA sequence: TGTGCCAGCAGCCGGGGGACGGGTCAGAATGAAAAACTGTTTTTT. It translates to CASSRGTGQNEKLFF.

Turning to this clone: Other DNA sequences in the sample encode the same CDR3. This rearrangement joins TRBV5-1 to TRBJ2-7; the D is unclear. Trimming shortened V by 1 base and J by 2 bases, and 10 bases separated the two germline ends. The germline CDR1 and CDR2 sequences are SGHRS and YFSETQ. CDR3 size: 14 residues. This chain's CDR3 is CASSLSGDPYEQYF. The CDR3 coding sequence is TGCGCCAGCAGCTTGTCTGGCGACCCCTACGAGCAGTACTTC.

This rearrangement joins TRBV11-2 to TRBJ2-7; 14 bases align to TRBD2. Germline loops: CDR1 SGHAT, CDR2 FQNNGV. The CDR3 covers 17 residues. V lost 5 bases and J lost 4; bases outside the gene matches: 10. For the CDR3, the DNA is TGTGCCAGCAGCGCGACTAGCGGGAGGGCCGCTGCGTACGAGCAGTACTTC. It encodes CASSATSGRAAAYEQYF.

V is TRBV5-1 and J is TRBJ2-3, with 7 positions matching TRBD2. Germline V gives CDR1 SGHRS, CDR2 YFSETQ. CDR3 length: 15 residues. Germline trimming cut 0 bases from V and 6 bases from J; bases unmatched to any gene: 7. CDR3 in amino acids: CASSLGLAPVDTQYF. CDR3 bases: TGCGCCAGCAGCTTGGGACTAGCCCCAGTGGATACGCAGTATTTT.

The rearrangement uses TRBV25-1 and TRBJ1-1, with TRBD1 matching over 7 bases. The V gene end was trimmed by 3 bases and the J gene end by 7 bases; junction bases not matched to a gene: 11. This CDR3 region has 15 residues. Looked up from germline, CDR1 is MGHDK and CDR2 is SYGVNS. CDR3 sequence (DNA): TGTGCCAGCAGTGATCCTAACCAAAGGACAGGTGAAGCTTTCTTT. Its translation is CASSDPNQRTGEAFF.

The genes are TRBV28 and TRBJ2-2; maybe TRBD2 (6 bases). The CDR3 covers 17 residues. Trimming cost V 3 bases and J 4 bases, with 18 bases left between them. Germline loops: CDR1 MDHEN, CDR2 SYDVKM. The CDR3 spells CASSFSRDASGTGELFF. Written as DNA, the CDR3 is TGTGCCAGCAGTTTTTCGCGGGATGCCTCCGGCACCGGGGAGCTGTTTTTT.

The chain is built from TRBV6-1 and TRBJ2-1; 9 bases agree with TRBD2. From germline, CDR1 is MNHNS and CDR2 SASEGT. Losses at the gene ends were 1 base for V and 3 bases for J; bases not matched to a gene: 4. This CDR3 has 16 residues. The CDR3 region is CASSEEPSGDYNEQFF. Here the CDR3 DNA reads TGTGCCAGCAGTGAAGAACCTAGCGGGGACTACAATGAGCAGTTCTTC.

This CDR3 is CASSIGTGVQETQYF. The CDR3, as DNA: TGTGCCAGCAGCATCGGGACAGGGGTCCAAGAGACCCAGTACTTC. The chain has TRBV7-9 and TRBJ2-5; 10 nucleotides match TRBD1. This CDR3 is built from 15 residues. V trimming: 5 bases; J trimming: 1 base; junction bases outside the gene matches: 4. Germline V lookup: CDR1 SEHNR, CDR2 FQNEAQ (reference sequence).

The gene calls are TRBV6-5 and TRBJ2-4; weak D call: TRBD2 (6 bases). The CDR3 extends over 15 amino acids. V was cut by 4 bases and J by 9 bases, with 19 bases left in between. Germline CDR1 and CDR2: MNHEY and SVGAGI. This CDR3 is CASSSLAATKGIQYF. CDR3 nucleotide sequence: TGTGCCAGCAGTTCTTTAGCGGCCACCAAGGGCATTCAGTACTTC.

This chain uses TRBV9 with TRBJ1-1; maybe TRBD1 (5 bases). V was clipped by 0 bases and J by 0 bases, with 18 bases between them. The CDR3 spans 18 residues. The germline CDR1 and CDR2 sequences are SGDLS and YYNGEE. The CDR3 spells CASSVGAWGSAVNTEAFF. The CDR3 DNA sequence: TGTGCCAGCAGCGTAGGGGCCTGGGGCAGCGCGGTGAACACTGAAGCTTTCTTT.

The genes are TRBV7-9 and TRBJ2-7, with TRBD1 identical over 10 bases. Germline assignment: CDR1 SEHNR and CDR2 FQNEAQ (reference sequence). The V segment lost 5 bases and the J segment 4 bases; nucleotides outside the gene matches: 14. CDR3 length: 17 residues. CDR3 bases: TGTGCCAGCAGCCCGGGGACAGGGGACTTTTGGGTTTACGAGCAGTACTTC. This translates into CASSPGTGDFWVYEQYF.

The genes are TRBV5-4 and TRBJ1-1; the D is unclear. V lost 3 bases to trimming and J lost 0 bases, with 12 bases between them. CDR1 and CDR2 from the germline V gene are SGHNT and YYREEE (reference sequence). The CDR3 consists of 15 residues. The CDR3 DNA is TGTGCCAGCAGCTCGGACCTGTGGATGAACACTGAAGCTTTCTTT. It is translated as CASSSDLWMNTEAFF.

With regard to this clone: Additional DNA sequences in this sample encode the identical CDR3. The V and J genes are TRBV5-1 and TRBJ1-3, with a tentative D call TRBD1 (5 bases). The CDR3 covers 14 residues. The V end lost 4 bases, the J end lost 3 bases, and 11 bases lay between the germline ends. The germline gives CDR1 SGHRS, CDR2 YFSETQ. CDR3 sequence: CASSPGASGNTIYF. The DNA of the CDR3 is TGCGCCAGCAGCCCCGGGGCAAGTGGAAACACCATATATTTT. Full variable domain (remainder filled in from reference TRBV5-1 and TRBJ1-3): KAGVTQTPRYLIKTRGQQVTLSCSPISGHRSVSWYQQTPGQGLQFLFEYFSETQRNKGNFPGRFSGRQFSNSRSEMNVSTLELGDSALYLCASSPGASGNTIYFGEGSWLTVV.

This clone was seen once. The chain carries TRBV27 and TRBJ1-1, with a possible D match to TRBD1 (5 bases). Per the germline V gene, CDR1 is MNHEY and CDR2 is SMNVEV (reference sequence). This CDR3 is built from 11 residues. Trimming removed 8 bases from V and 7 bases from J, with 11 bases in between. The DNA for the CDR3 is TGTGCCAGCTGGGGGGGTGGTGAAGCTTTCTTT. It specifies CASWGGGEAFF.